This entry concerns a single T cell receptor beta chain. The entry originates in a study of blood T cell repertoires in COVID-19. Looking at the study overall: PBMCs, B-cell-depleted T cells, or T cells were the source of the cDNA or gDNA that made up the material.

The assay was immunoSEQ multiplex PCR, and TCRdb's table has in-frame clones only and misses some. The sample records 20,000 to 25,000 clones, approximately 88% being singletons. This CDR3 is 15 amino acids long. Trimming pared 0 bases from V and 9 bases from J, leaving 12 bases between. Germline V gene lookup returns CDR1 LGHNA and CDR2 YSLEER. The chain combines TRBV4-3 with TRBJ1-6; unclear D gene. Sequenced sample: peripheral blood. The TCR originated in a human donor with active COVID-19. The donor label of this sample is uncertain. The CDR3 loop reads CASSQDRRGSSPLHF. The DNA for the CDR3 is TGCGCCAGCAGCCAAGATCGGCGGGGTAGTTCACCCCTCCACTTT.